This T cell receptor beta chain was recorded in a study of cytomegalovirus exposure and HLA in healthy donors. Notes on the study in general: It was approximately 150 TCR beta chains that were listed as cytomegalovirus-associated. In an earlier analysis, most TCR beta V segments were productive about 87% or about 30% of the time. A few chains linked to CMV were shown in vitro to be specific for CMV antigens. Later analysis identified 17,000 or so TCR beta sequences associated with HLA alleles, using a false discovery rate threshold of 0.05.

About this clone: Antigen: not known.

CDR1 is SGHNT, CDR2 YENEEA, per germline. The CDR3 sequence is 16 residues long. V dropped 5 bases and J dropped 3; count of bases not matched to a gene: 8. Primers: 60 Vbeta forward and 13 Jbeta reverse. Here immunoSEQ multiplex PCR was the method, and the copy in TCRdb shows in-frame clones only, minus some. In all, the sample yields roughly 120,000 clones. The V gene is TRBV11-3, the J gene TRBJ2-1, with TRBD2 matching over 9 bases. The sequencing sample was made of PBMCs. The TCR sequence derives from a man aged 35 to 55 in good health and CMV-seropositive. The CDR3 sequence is CASSAGLAPNYNEQFF. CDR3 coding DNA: TGTGCCAGCAGCGCCGGACTAGCGCCAAACTACAATGAGCAGTTCTTC.